This is a list of T cell receptor beta chains from one sample in a study of blood T cells in healthy people across ages. TCRdb passed the 5' RACE reads through MiXCR, listing each CDR3 protein once. The sample carries approximately 760,000 distinct CDR3 sequences, roughly 25% recorded once. This sample was shared with a second study, whose subject was T cells of mothers and their children.

The source material was blood. Every receptor here comes from a boy aged 5-17 years in good health. The CDR3 runs from the conserved cysteine through the conserved F or W. The D gene is left open where the match is weak. Rows give clone size only sometimes, using once, few, many, or a class for an expanded clone.

TRBJ2-2,-,TRBV29-1,few,TGCAGCGTTGAAGACAGGATCAACACCGGGGAGCTGTTTTTT,CSVEDRINTGELFF
TRBJ2-1,-,TRBV6-6,few,TGTGCCAGCAGTTACTCGGACCCGGCCTACAATGAGCAGTTCTTC,CASSYSDPAYNEQFF
TRBJ2-1,TRBD2,TRBV7-2,-,TGTGCCAGCAGCTCCGGGGGGGCCCTGTACAATGAGCAGTTCTTC,CASSSGGALYNEQFF
TRBJ2-3,-,TRBV4-2,few,TGTGCCAGCAGCCAACTCACTCCTAGCACAGATACGCAGTATTTT,CASSQLTPSTDTQYF
TRBJ2-7,-,TRBV16,few,TGTGCCAACAGCCAATCTTACGGGAGCTCCTACGAGCAGTACTTC,CANSQSYGSSYEQYF
TRBJ2-5,-,TRBV29-1,-,TGCAGCGTCCGGACCCGGCTTACAGAGACCCAGTACTTC,CSVRTRLTETQYF
TRBJ2-1,TRBD2,TRBV28,few,TGTGCCAGCAGTTTATTGGGGACTAGCAATGAGCAGTTCTTC,CASSLLGTSNEQFF
TRBJ1-2,-,TRBV7-9,-,TGTGCCAGCAGCCTTCTTGCCAATGGCTACACCTTC,CASSLLANGYTF
TRBJ2-5,-,TRBV6-2/TRBV6-3,few,TGTGCCAGCAGCATATTCAGTTTGGAGACCCAGTACTTC,CASSIFSLETQYF
TRBJ2-5,-,TRBV12-3/TRBV12-4,-,TGTGCCAGCAGTCTCAGGGCGCTCCAAGAGACCCAGTACTTC,CASSLRALQETQYF
TRBJ2-5,-,TRBV29-1,few,TGCAGCGTTGGGGCGGGGGCAGAGACCCAGTACTTC,CSVGAGAETQYF
TRBJ2-6,-,TRBV3-1,-,TGTGCCAGCAGCCAAGGAGGAGAGTACGTCCTGACTTTC,CASSQGGEYVLTF
TRBJ1-2,TRBD1,TRBV27,-,TGTGCCAGCAGTTTACGGACAGGGAGCAACTATGGCTACACCTTC,CASSLRTGSNYGYTF
TRBJ2-1,-,TRBV15,-,TGTGCCACCAGCAGAGGCCGGGCCTCGGATGAGCAGTTCTTC,CATSRGRASDEQFF
TRBJ2-1,-,TRBV20-1,-,TGCAGTGCTATAAGCGGAAACTACAATGAGCAGTTCTTC,CSAISGNYNEQFF
TRBJ2-3,-,TRBV6-4,-,TGTGCCAGCAGTGACTCGATTTCAGATACGCAGTATTTT,CASSDSISDTQYF
TRBJ2-7,-,TRBV4-3,-,TGCGCCAGCAGCCAAGAAATCCACAGCGAGCAGTACTTC,CASSQEIHSEQYF
TRBJ2-5,-,TRBV25-1,-,TGTGCCAGCAGTGAATATGCGAGAGAGACCCAGTACTTC,CASSEYARETQYF
TRBJ2-4,-,TRBV4-3,few,TGCGCCAGCAGCCAAGAATCCGCCAGTGGAAACATTCAGTACTTC,CASSQESASGNIQYF
TRBJ2-7,TRBD2,TRBV28,-,TGTGCCAGCACCCCTAGCGGGACTTCCTACGAGCAGTACTTC,CASTPSGTSYEQYF
TRBJ2-4,-,TRBV27,-,TGTGCCAGCAGTTTATCGAAGAAGGGGGGGGCCGGCAAAAACATTCAGTACTTC,CASSLSKKGGAGKNIQYF
TRBJ2-5,-,TRBV29-1,few,TGCAGCGCTAGACAGAATAGAGAGACCCAGTACTTC,CSARQNRETQYF
TRBJ2-1,TRBD1,TRBV4-3,few,TGCGCCAGCAGCCAAGATGGGACAGGGGGTACCAATGAGCAGTTCTTC,CASSQDGTGGTNEQFF
TRBJ2-2,TRBD1,TRBV7-9,few,TGTGCCAGCACCCAGCCGGGACAGGGAACCGGGGAGCTGTTTTTT,CASTQPGQGTGELFF
TRBJ1-2,-,TRBV6-5,-,TGTGCCAGCAGTTACGACAGCAACGATGGCTACACCTTC,CASSYDSNDGYTF
TRBJ2-1,TRBD2,TRBV5-1,few,TGTGCCAGCAGTTTGACTAGCGGGAACAATGAGCAGTTCTTC,CASSLTSGNNEQFF
TRBJ1-1,TRBD1,TRBV5-1,few,TGCGCCAGCAGCTTCACTCCGACGGGACAGTTGAACACTGAAGCTTTCTTT,CASSFTPTGQLNTEAFF
TRBJ2-1,-,TRBV7-2,-,TGTGCCAGCAGCCGGATGGTCCACAATGAGCAGTTCTTC,CASSRMVHNEQFF
TRBJ2-3,TRBD2,TRBV5-8,once,TGTGCCAGCAGCTTGGATCGGGTTAGCGGGTACACAGATACGCAGTATTTT,CASSLDRVSGYTDTQYF
TRBJ2-5,TRBD2,TRBV2,-,TGTGCCAGCAAAAGAATGGGTGCTAGCGGGGAGACCCAGTACTTC,CASKRMGASGETQYF
TRBJ2-7,TRBD2,TRBV9,-,TGTGCCAGCAGCGTAGGTACTAGCGGGAGGATCCACGAGCAGTACTTC,CASSVGTSGRIHEQYF
TRBJ2-7,TRBD1,TRBV29-1,few,TGCAGCGTTGAGGGGACAGGTTACTCCTACGAGCAGTACTTC,CSVEGTGYSYEQYF
TRBJ1-5,-,TRBV29-1,-,TGCAGCGTCCGGGACGGTAATCAGCCCCAGCATTTT,CSVRDGNQPQHF
TRBJ1-1,TRBD1,TRBV7-3,few,TGTGCCAGCAGCTTTACAGGGGGCGGAAGCACTGAAGCTTTCTTT,CASSFTGGGSTEAFF
TRBJ1-1,-,TRBV28,-,TGTGCCAGCAGCCTCAGTTGGGGGAGTGCTTTCTTT,CASSLSWGSAFF
TRBJ2-1,TRBD2,TRBV5-1,few,TGCGCCAGCAGCTTGGCCTTTTATCGGGGGGGCCTTAATGAGCAGTTCTTC,CASSLAFYRGGLNEQFF
TRBJ2-5,-,TRBV21-1,few,TGTGCCAGCAGCGGAGGACAGTTTTGGCAAGAGACCCAGTACTTC,CASSGGQFWQETQYF
TRBJ2-1,TRBD2,TRBV15,few,TGTGCCACCAGCAGAGGGCTAGCGGGCTCCTACAATGAGCAGTTCTTC,CATSRGLAGSYNEQFF
TRBJ2-3,TRBD2,TRBV7-2,-,TGTGCCAGCAGCGTGACTAGCGGGGGCCCCCGGGATACGCAGTATTTT,CASSVTSGGPRDTQYF
TRBJ2-7,TRBD1,TRBV2,-,TGTGCCAGCAGTCGCGGGACAGGGGAACGCTACGAGCAGTACTTC,CASSRGTGERYEQYF
TRBJ1-6,-,TRBV4-1,few,TGCGCCAGCAGCCAAGAAGGTCTCCCTGGAGGAGTTTCACCCCTCCACTTT,CASSQEGLPGGVSPLHF
TRBJ2-7,-,TRBV12-3/TRBV12-4,-,TGTGCCAGCAGTCCGGGGAGACCTCTCTCCTACGAGCAGTACTTC,CASSPGRPLSYEQYF
TRBJ2-5,TRBD1,TRBV2,-,TGTGCCAGCAGCGCACTTCCGGGACAGAGTCTACGAGAGCAGTACTTC,CASSALPGQSLREQYF
TRBJ1-2,TRBD1,TRBV29-1,-,TGCAGCGTTGGGGCAGGGGGCAGCTATGGCTACACCTTC,CSVGAGGSYGYTF
TRBJ2-7,-,TRBV4-1,few,TGCGCCAGCAGCCAAGATAACAGGATCTACTACGAGCAGTACTTC,CASSQDNRIYYEQYF
TRBJ2-3,TRBD2,TRBV29-1,-,TGCAGCGTTGAAAGACTAGCGGGTCCCACAGATACGCAGTATTTT,CSVERLAGPTDTQYF
TRBJ2-5,TRBD1,TRBV6-5,-,TGTGCCAGCAGTTGGGGACAGACAGGGGAGACCCAGTACTTC,CASSWGQTGETQYF
TRBJ2-7,TRBD1,TRBV9,-,TGTGCCAGCAGCGTAGACGTGGACAGGACCTACGAGCAGTACTTC,CASSVDVDRTYEQYF
TRBJ1-1,TRBD1,TRBV11-2,-,TGTGCCAGCACCGCGGACAGGGGGAACACTGAAGCTTTCTTT,CASTADRGNTEAFF
TRBJ2-3,TRBD2,TRBV10-2,few,TGCGCCAGCAGTGAGAGTTCGCTACTAGCGGGGGGTATCACGCAGTATTTT,CASSESSLLAGGITQYF
TRBJ2-3,-,TRBV5-1,once,TGCGCCAGCAAAGGCGGGGCAACAAGCACAGATACGCAGTATTTT,CASKGGATSTDTQYF